These T cell receptor beta chains were read from a single sample in a study of cytomegalovirus exposure and HLA in healthy donors. Data came from immunoSEQ multiplex PCR; TCRdb stores just in-frame clones and leaves some out. The table has 66,000 or so clones, 70% to 90% seen once. The sequencing sample was made of PBMCs. All receptors come from a man aged 25-45 years in good health and CMV-seropositive. Both conserved end residues are part of each CDR3. D genes are given only for firm matches. For some rows the clone size is stated as once, few or many, or as a class when expanded; others skip it.

d_call	j_call	clone_size	v_call	cdr3_nt	cdr3_aa
.	TRBJ2-1	.	TRBV7-9	TGTGCCAGCAGCTTACGGAATGAGCAGTTCTTC	CASSLRNEQFF
.	TRBJ2-4	.	TRBV5-1	TGCGCCAGCAGCTTGTCCACGGCCGGGGGAAACATTCAGTACTTC	CASSLSTAGGNIQYF
TRBD1	TRBJ1-1	once	TRBV7-6	TGTGCCAGCAGCCCAGGGGTAGGACAGGGGGGTTGGGCCGCCGCTGAGGCTTTCTTT	CASSPGVGQGGWAAAEAFF
TRBD1	TRBJ2-2	.	TRBV5-1	TGCGCCAGCAGCTTGGGACAGGGCACCGGGGAGCTGTTTTTT	CASSLGQGTGELFF
TRBD2	TRBJ2-1	.	TRBV29-1	TGCAGCGTTGGACTAGCGGGACCTTACAATGAGCAGTTCTTC	CSVGLAGPYNEQFF
TRBD1	TRBJ1-1	.	TRBV29-1	TGCAGCGTTGGTGGGGGACAGTACACTGAAGCTTTCTTT	CSVGGGQYTEAFF
.	TRBJ2-5	.	TRBV10-2	TGCGCCAGCAGTGAGTCGAGGGATGGACAGCCGTACCAAGAGACCCAGTACTTC	CASSESRDGQPYQETQYF
TRBD1	TRBJ2-5	.	TRBV5-1	TGCGCCAGCAGCTTGGCGACAGGGGGGCAAGAGACCCAGTACTTC	CASSLATGGQETQYF
TRBD2	TRBJ2-1	.	TRBV30	TGTGCCTGGAGTGGTGGGACTAGCGGCAATGAGCAGTTCTTC	CAWSGGTSGNEQFF
TRBD2	TRBJ2-5	.	TRBV5-1	TGCGCCAGCAGGGGGGGGGACCAAGAGACCCAGTACTTC	CASRGGDQETQYF
.	TRBJ2-1	.	TRBV11-2	TGTGCCAGCAGCCAATCGAGCAATGAGCAGTTCTTC	CASSQSSNEQFF
.	TRBJ1-1	.	TRBV5-1	TGCGCCAGCAGCTTGAACGGGGTGGCGAACACTGAAGCTTTCTTT	CASSLNGVANTEAFF
.	TRBJ2-4	.	TRBV5-8	TGTGCCAGCAGCCCCCTGTATCTAGCCAAAAACATTCAGTACTTC	CASSPLYLAKNIQYF
.	TRBJ2-1	.	TRBV4-1	TGCGCCAGCAGCCAAGAGGTCGGGAGCTCGTACAATGAGCAGTTCTTC	CASSQEVGSSYNEQFF
TRBD2	TRBJ2-3	.	TRBV29-1	TGCAGCGGCCGCCCTAGCGGGGGGGATACGCAGTATTTT	CSGRPSGGDTQYF
TRBD2	TRBJ2-1	.	TRBV6-5	TGTGCCAGCCGATCGGGACTAGCGGCCAACAATGAGCAGTTCTTC	CASRSGLAANNEQFF
.	TRBJ2-7	.	TRBV29-1	TGCAGCGTTGTAAGCTACGCGCAGTACTTC	CSVVSYAQYF
.	TRBJ1-1	.	TRBV28	TGTGCCAGCAGTTTGGGGAGACTGAACACTGAAGCTTTCTTT	CASSLGRLNTEAFF
TRBD1	TRBJ2-7	once	TRBV9	TGTGCCAGCAGCGTAGCCCCGACAGGGTCCTACGAGCAGTACTTC	CASSVAPTGSYEQYF
TRBD2	TRBJ2-1	.	TRBV14	TGTGCCAGCCAGACTAGCGGCTACTACAATGAGCAGTTCTTC	CASQTSGYYNEQFF
TRBD2	TRBJ2-5	.	TRBV14	TGTGCCAGCAGCCAAATAGCGGGAGGGCGAGGGACCCAGTACTTC	CASSQIAGGRGTQYF
.	TRBJ2-1	.	TRBV27	TGTGCCAGCAGTTTGACCCGAACGGCCGGAGCTAGCATCTTC	CASSLTRTAGASIF